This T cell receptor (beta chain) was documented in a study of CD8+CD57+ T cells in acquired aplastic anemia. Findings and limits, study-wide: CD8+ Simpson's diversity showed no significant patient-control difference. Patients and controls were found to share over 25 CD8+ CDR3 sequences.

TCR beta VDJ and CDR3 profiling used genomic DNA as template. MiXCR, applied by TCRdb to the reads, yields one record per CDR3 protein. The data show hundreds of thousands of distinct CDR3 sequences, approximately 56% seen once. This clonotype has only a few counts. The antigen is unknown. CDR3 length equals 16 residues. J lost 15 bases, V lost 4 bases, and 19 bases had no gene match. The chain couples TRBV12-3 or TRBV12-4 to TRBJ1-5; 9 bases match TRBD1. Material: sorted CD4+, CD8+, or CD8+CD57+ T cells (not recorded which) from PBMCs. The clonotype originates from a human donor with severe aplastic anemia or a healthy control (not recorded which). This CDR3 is CASSSLTGGQGLGLHF. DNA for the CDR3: TGTGCCAGCAGTTCCCTCACAGGGGGCCAGGGCTTAGGTCTGCATTTT.